This entry describes one T cell receptor beta chain. Its antigen specificity is not known. No much larger clonotype is one base removed from it; base qualities were not supplied. The sample belongs to a study of shared clonotypes between healthy human individuals (dated by TCRdb to the early 2020s). In the study overall: The cohort included three men and a couple of women between 18 and 49 years of age. Between about 0.85 and 9.5 billion PBMCs per donor were obtained by leukapheresis. Per donor, three plates each were used for CD4 naive and CD4 memory, two for CD8 naive, and one for CD8 memory. To increase sequencing depth and limit assay-specific biases, different laboratories used diverse techniques to prepare libraries and sequence TCR repertoires. Blood TCR repertoires of about five healthy adults were deeply sequenced to estimate repertoire size and the extent of clonotype sharing between individuals. The paper as a whole reports these results and caveats: Larger estimated clonotype richness was generally found for naive subsets than for memory subsets. Sampling was limited to blood, and TCR repertoires in tissue likely differ from TCR repertoires in blood. Clonotypes shared by all four sorted-subset donors showed higher generation probabilities than non-shared clonotypes. Around 5% of naive CD4, 3.5% of naive CD8, around 2.3% of memory CD4, and around 0.4% of memory CD8 clonotypes were shared across several donors. Rarefaction of sorted-subset datasets indicated incomplete sequencing despite the large sequencing depth. The genetic and exposure-history diversity represented was limited by the small number of donors. Pairwise subsampling led to the expectation that sequencing depth would affect the degree of clonotype sharing among donors.

Via the germline V gene (reference sequence), CDR1 is MNHEY and CDR2 SMNVEV. From the cysteine through the phenylalanine, the CDR3 covers 14 amino acids. Only the CDR3 DNA is retained, 42 bases long and in frame from the first base. Cut back by 4 bases and 3 bases, the V and J ends lie 13 bases apart. Using the deep immunoSEQ assay, multiplex PCR amplified TCR CDR3 regions from genomic DNA. For each cell subset, the extracted genomic DNA was distributed evenly across all wells of several immunoSEQ 96-well plates, and each plate served as one replicate. For sorted subsets, about 0.2 ug genomic DNA, equal to tens of thousands of T cell genomes, was loaded into each replicate PCR. Purified libraries were quantified with a Qubit 3.0 fluorometer, sized on a Bioanalyzer 2100, and re-quantified with the KAPA Library Quantification kit. Every immunoSEQ 96-well plate was sequenced on a separate single-read 150-cycle Illumina NextSeq 550 flow cell. In the original analysis: Because the immunoSEQ output held only junctional sequences and lacked quality scores, the filtering could not match the filtering applied to full-length reads. Sequences were annotated with PyIR, a Python wrapper for IgBLAST v1.9, using IMGT germline references to assign V/J genes and CDR3. Reads were filtered out if the reads had weak V/J assignments (E-value above 1e-6), no CDR3, stop codons, out-of-frame junctions, or ambiguous translated residues. V3J clonotypes were defined as sequences sharing the same inferred V gene, J gene, and CDR3 amino acid sequence. The percentage overlap between two repertoires was calculated by dividing the number of shared unique clonotypes by the size of the smaller repertoire. Repertoire richness was assessed with RTK rarefaction, the Chao1 estimator, and Recon v2.1 estimates of unobserved clonotypes. Generation probabilities for all TCRbeta clonotypes obtained by the gDNA method from a few donors were computed using OLGA. Not all clones reach the TCRdb copy of this immuneACCESS table, which keeps in-frame sequences only. Checked studies attribute under half of the gap to unresolved V genes and leave the rest unexplained. V and J calls and clone size are copied from that table; D and trimming were computed from the DNA. This sample lists approximately 590,000 clones; nearly 97% were detected once. The ten most abundant clones make up around 0.11% of the sample.

CD8 naive samples were obtained by positive selection for CCR7 among CD45RO-negative cells, yielding a CD45RA+CCR7+ population from which TemRA cells were excluded. Healthy HIV-negative adults with no recently reported acute infections or vaccinations were included as donors. Every donor was a Caucasian adult living in Nashville, Tennessee, USA. Blood was collected by leukapheresis, and PBMCs were isolated by Ficoll-Histopaque density gradient centrifugation and then cryopreserved in liquid nitrogen vapor phase. Analytical flow cytometry was used to check the purity and quantity of each magnetically sorted T cell population. Each sorted fraction had its genomic DNA isolated and then quantified by UV absorbance on a Nanodrop 2000c.

This receptor was taken from a young woman in good health. The rearranged segments are TRBV27 and TRBJ2-7; a weak D assignment points to TRBD1 (6 bases agree). The sample consisted of naive CD8+ T cells sorted from blood. The sample's cell subset or site label is to be understood as: CD45RA+CCR7+. For the CDR3, the sequence is CASSSYRDYYEQYF. The DNA sequence follows: TGTGCCAGCAGTTCCTACAGGGATTACTACGAGCAGTACTTC.